The rows below give T cell receptor beta chains drawn from one sample of a study of CD8+ T cells in alopecia areata. TCRdb's copy holds only in-frame clones and misses some; the assay was immunoSEQ multiplex PCR. The sample includes over 200,000 clones, around 62% of them seen just once. Sample: CD4+ T cells sorted from blood, taken at week 0. The origin of the receptors is a human donor with alopecia areata. CDR3s include the opening cysteine and the closing phenylalanine or tryptophan.

v_gene: TRBV20-1
j_gene: TRBJ1-1
CDR3aa: CSATRGQRAFF

v_gene: TRBV4-1
j_gene: TRBJ2-1
CDR3aa: CASSQTRDRGSYNEQFF

v_gene: TRBV29-1
j_gene: TRBJ1-1
CDR3aa: CSVGQGRVSDTEAFF

v_gene: TRBV11-2
j_gene: TRBJ2-7
CDR3aa: CASSSGIYEQYF

v_gene: TRBV19
j_gene: TRBJ1-1
CDR3aa: CASSIGGLSTEAFF

v_gene: TRBV29-1
j_gene: TRBJ2-3
CDR3aa: CSVEGQYSTDTQYF

v_gene: TRBV25-1
j_gene: TRBJ2-2
CDR3aa: CASSALQGRTGELFF

v_gene: TRBV2
j_gene: TRBJ2-3
CDR3aa: CATSSTTDTQYF

v_gene: TRBV7-9
j_gene: TRBJ1-2
CDR3aa: CASSSQDGGYTF

v_gene: TRBV5-1
j_gene: TRBJ1-2
CDR3aa: CASSQQQGADGYTF

v_gene: TRBV4-1
j_gene: TRBJ1-4
CDR3aa: CASSQDNEKLFF

v_gene: TRBV7-6
j_gene: TRBJ2-1
CDR3aa: CASEPSSYNEQFF

v_gene: TRBV7-9
j_gene: TRBJ1-1
CDR3aa: CASSSSGVEAFF

v_gene: TRBV5-1
j_gene: TRBJ1-3
CDR3aa: CASSLTSYSLAYF

v_gene: TRBV5-1
j_gene: TRBJ1-1
CDR3aa: CASSRGQSNTEAFF

v_gene: TRBV5-1
j_gene: TRBJ2-1
CDR3aa: CASSFDGYNEQFF

v_gene: TRBV5-1
j_gene: TRBJ2-5
CDR3aa: CASSLEGRDQETQYF

v_gene: TRBV30
j_gene: TRBJ2-3
CDR3aa: CAWSVNPDTQYF

v_gene: TRBV9
j_gene: TRBJ1-2
CDR3aa: CASSKMGVGDYGYTF

v_gene: TRBV13
j_gene: TRBJ1-4
CDR3aa: CASSKGTGEHEKLFF

v_gene: TRBV30
j_gene: TRBJ1-1
CDR3aa: CAWSGPYEAFF

v_gene: TRBV11-2
j_gene: TRBJ1-5
CDR3aa: CAIPPRRHNFYSNQPQHF

v_gene: TRBV27
j_gene: TRBJ1-5
CDR3aa: CAGDRPPYSNQPQHF